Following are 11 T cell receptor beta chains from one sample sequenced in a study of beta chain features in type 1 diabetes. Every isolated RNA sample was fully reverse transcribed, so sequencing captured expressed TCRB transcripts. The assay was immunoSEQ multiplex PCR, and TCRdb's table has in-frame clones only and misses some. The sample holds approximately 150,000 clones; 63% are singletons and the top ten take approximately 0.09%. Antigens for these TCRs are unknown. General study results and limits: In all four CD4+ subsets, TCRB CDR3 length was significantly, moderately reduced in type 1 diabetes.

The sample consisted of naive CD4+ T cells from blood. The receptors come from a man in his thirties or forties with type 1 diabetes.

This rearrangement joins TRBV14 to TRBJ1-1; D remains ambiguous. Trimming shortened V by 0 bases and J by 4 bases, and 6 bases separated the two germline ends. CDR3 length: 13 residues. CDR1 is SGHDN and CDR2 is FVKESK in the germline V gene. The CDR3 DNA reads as TGTGCCAGCAGCCAAGATCTTGGCACTGAAGCTTTCTTT. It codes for CASSQDLGTEAFF.

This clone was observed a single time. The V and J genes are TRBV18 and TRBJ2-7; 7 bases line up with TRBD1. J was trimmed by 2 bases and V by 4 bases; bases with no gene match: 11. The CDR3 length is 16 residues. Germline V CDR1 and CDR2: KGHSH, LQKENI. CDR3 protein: CASSLLPGQKTYEQYF. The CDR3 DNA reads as TGTGCCAGCTCACTTTTACCGGGACAGAAGACCTACGAGCAGTACTTC. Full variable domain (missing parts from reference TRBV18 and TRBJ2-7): NAGVMQNPRHLVRRRGQEARLRCSPMKGHSHVYWYRQLPEEGLKFMVYLQKENIIDESGMPKERFSAEFPKEGPSILRIQQVVRGDSAAYFCASSLLPGQKTYEQYFGPGTRLTVT.

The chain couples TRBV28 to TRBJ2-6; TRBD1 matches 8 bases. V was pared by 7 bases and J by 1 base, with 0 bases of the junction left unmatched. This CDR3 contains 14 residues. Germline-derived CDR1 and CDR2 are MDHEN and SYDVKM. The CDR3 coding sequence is TGTGCCAGCAACAGGGGGTCTGGGGCCAACGTCCTGACTTTC. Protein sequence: CASNRGSGANVLTF.

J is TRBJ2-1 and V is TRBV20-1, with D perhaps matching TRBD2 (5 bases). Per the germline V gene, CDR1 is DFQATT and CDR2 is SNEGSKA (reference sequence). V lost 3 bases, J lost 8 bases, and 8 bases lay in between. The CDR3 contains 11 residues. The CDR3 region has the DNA TGCAGTGCTAGCGCGAGGGATGAGCAGTTCTTC. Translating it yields CSASARDEQFF.

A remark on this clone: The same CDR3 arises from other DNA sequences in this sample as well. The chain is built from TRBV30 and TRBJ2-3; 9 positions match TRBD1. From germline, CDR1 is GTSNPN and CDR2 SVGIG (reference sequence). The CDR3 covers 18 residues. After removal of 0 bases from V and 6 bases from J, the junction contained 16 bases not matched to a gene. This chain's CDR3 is CAWSVLGLGQGKKDTQYF. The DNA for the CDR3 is TGTGCCTGGAGTGTACTTGGTCTGGGACAGGGAAAGAAGGATACGCAGTATTTT.

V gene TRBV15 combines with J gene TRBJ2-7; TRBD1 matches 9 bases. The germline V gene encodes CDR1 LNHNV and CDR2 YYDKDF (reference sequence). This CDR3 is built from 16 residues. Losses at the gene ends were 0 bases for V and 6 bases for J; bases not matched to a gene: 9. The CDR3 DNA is TGTGCCACCAGCAGAGAGGCGGGGACAGGGCGGTCCGAGCAGTACTTC. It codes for CATSREAGTGRSEQYF.

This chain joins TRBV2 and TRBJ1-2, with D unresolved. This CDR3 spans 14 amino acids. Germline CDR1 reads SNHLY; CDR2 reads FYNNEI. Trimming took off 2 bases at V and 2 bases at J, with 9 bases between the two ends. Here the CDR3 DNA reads TGTGCCAGCAGTGAATTTGTCAGCAACTATGGCTACACCTTC. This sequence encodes CASSEFVSNYGYTF.

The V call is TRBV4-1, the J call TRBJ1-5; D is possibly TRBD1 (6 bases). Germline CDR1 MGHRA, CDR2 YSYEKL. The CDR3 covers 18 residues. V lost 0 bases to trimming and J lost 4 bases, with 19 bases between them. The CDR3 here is CASSQDGTGWGVNQPQHF. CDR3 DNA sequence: TGCGCCAGCAGCCAAGATGGAACAGGGTGGGGCGTAAATCAGCCCCAGCATTTT.

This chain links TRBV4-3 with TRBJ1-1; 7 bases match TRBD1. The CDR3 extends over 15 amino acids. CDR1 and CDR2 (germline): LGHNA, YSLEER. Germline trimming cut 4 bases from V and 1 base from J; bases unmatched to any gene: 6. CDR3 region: CASSLRGVENTEAFF. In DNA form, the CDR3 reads TGCGCCAGCAGCCTCAGGGGGGTCGAGAACACTGAAGCTTTCTTT.

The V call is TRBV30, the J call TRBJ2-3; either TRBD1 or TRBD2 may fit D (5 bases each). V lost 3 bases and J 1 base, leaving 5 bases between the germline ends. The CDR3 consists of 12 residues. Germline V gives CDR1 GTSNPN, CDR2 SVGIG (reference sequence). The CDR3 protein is CAWRGGTDTQYF. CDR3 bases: TGTGCCTGGAGGGGGGGCACAGATACGCAGTATTTT.

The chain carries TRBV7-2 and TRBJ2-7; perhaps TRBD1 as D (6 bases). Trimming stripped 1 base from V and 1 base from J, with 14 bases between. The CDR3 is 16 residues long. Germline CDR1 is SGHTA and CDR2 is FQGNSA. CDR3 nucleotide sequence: TGTGCCAGCAGCTTAGAAGGGGGAACGGCTTCCTACGAGCAGTACTTC. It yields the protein CASSLEGGTASYEQYF.